The 3 T cell receptor beta chains below were found in one sample sequenced in a study of immune evolution from preneoplasia to lung adenocarcinoma (dated by TCRdb to 2020 to 2022). The receptor library was made with the immunoSEQ multiplex PCR assay. The table comes from immuneACCESS by way of TCRdb, which keeps in-frame sequences with V and J called. Part of the clones is missing from these tables; in studies checked, under half for an unresolved V gene and the rest for unknown reasons. This sample is represented by 4,000 to 4,500 clones; about 77% of them were singletons. The ten largest make up around 15% of the sample. The specimen sequenced was FFPE invasive lung adenocarcinoma tissue. Explained via the paper, the cell subset or site label denotes: frankly invasive lung adenocarcinoma (ADC). All receptors come from a person aged 70 to 79 with invasive lung adenocarcinoma. Some clones in this sample may be carry-over from other donors' samples.

V and J are TRBV6-1 and TRBJ2-3; D ambiguous. CDR1 and CDR2 from the germline V gene are MNHNS and SASEGT. V lost 1 base and J 2 bases, leaving 7 bases between the germline ends. The CDR3 length is 14 residues. CDR3 sequence: CASSEGGTTDTQYF. The CDR3 nucleotides are TGTGCCAGCAGTGAAGGTGGTACCACAGATACGCAGTATTTT.

This chain joins TRBV5-4 and TRBJ2-1, with 8 bases aligning to TRBD1. The junction had 4 bases not matched to a gene; V was cut back by 1 base and J by 4 bases. CDR1 SGHNT and CDR2 YYREEE come from the germline V gene (reference sequence). The CDR3 runs to 15 residues. The CDR3 DNA sequence: TGTGCCAGCAGCTTGTTCCAGGGGGCGTACAATGAGCAGTTCTTC. Its translation: CASSLFQGAYNEQFF.

The CDR3 region is CASSLGGTPTNEKLFF. In DNA form, the CDR3 reads TGCGCCAGCAGCCTTGGGGGGACTCCAACTAATGAAAAACTGTTTTTT. The chain uses TRBV5-1 and TRBJ1-4; weak D call: TRBD1 (5 bases). Trimming took 4 bases from V and 0 from J, leaving 13 bases between them. The germline V gene encodes CDR1 SGHRS and CDR2 YFSETQ. The CDR3 spans 16 residues.